Below are 14 T cell receptor beta chains sequenced from a single sample in a study of cytomegalovirus exposure and HLA in healthy donors. The PCR employed 60 Vbeta primers together with 13 Jbeta primers. Sequencing was performed with immunoSEQ multiplex PCR; in TCRdb, only in-frame clones are kept and a portion is missing. The sample holds 140,000 to 150,000 clones, 72% seen once. Specimen: PBMCs. The source is a middle-aged man in good health and CMV-seronegative.

This clone has a handful of counts. This CDR3 reads CASRLTPGTAVREQYF. In nucleotides, the CDR3 is TGTGCCAGCAGACTCACCCCCGGGACAGCCGTCCGTGAGCAGTACTTC. This sequence joins TRBV27 and TRBJ2-7, with 7 bases aligning to TRBD1. This CDR3 comprises 16 residues. CDR1 and CDR2 from the germline V gene are MNHEY and SMNVEV (reference sequence). V trimming: 6 bases; J trimming: 7 bases; junction bases outside the gene matches: 18.

The chain recombines TRBV2 with TRBJ1-5; TRBD1 matches 7 bases. The V gene's germline CDR1 is SNHLY and CDR2 FYNNEI. The length of the CDR3 is 13 residues. V dropped 8 bases and J dropped 5; count of bases not matched to a gene: 6. The CDR3 DNA reads as TGTGCCAGCCGGGGACAGCCCGATCAGCCCCAGCATTTT. Its translation is CASRGQPDQPQHF.

The chain combines TRBV5-4 with TRBJ2-3; TRBD2 agrees at 10 bases. CDR1 is SGHNT, CDR2 YYREEE, per germline (reference sequence). This CDR3 spans 17 amino acids. V was pared by 0 bases and J by 5 bases, with 9 bases of the junction left unmatched. The CDR3 DNA reads as TGTGCCAGCAGCTTGGGAGGTGGAGCGGGGGGGTTAGATACGCAGTATTTT. Translating it yields CASSLGGGAGGLDTQYF.

The rearrangement joins TRBV28 to TRBJ2-6; 8 bases agree with TRBD1. Germline CDR1 and CDR2: MDHEN and SYDVKM. The trim removed 4 bases at V and 4 bases at J, leaving 6 bases unmatched. This CDR3 contains 16 residues. This CDR3 reads CASSSRQGNGANVLTF. DNA of the CDR3: TGTGCCAGCAGTTCACGACAGGGGAACGGGGCCAACGTCCTGACTTTC.

This chain joins TRBV27 and TRBJ1-2, with TRBD1 matching 10 bases. There are 14 residues in the CDR3. V lost 5 bases, J lost 5 bases, and 5 bases stayed unmatched. The germline gives CDR1 MNHEY, CDR2 SMNVEV (reference sequence). The CDR3, as DNA: TGTGCCAGCAGTAGGACAGGGGGATTTTATGGCTACACCTTC. Protein product: CASSRTGGFYGYTF.

The V gene is TRBV2, the J gene TRBJ2-1; 8 bases fit TRBD1. Germline trimming cut 5 bases from V and 4 bases from J; bases unmatched to any gene: 16. Germline V gives CDR1 SNHLY, CDR2 FYNNEI. The CDR3 runs to 18 residues. This chain's CDR3 is CASSSRLPGTGLYNEQFF. The CDR3 coding sequence is TGTGCCAGCAGTTCACGCCTCCCCGGGACAGGTTTATACAATGAGCAGTTCTTC.

This clone appeared a single time. The chain has TRBV28 and TRBJ1-2; possible D gene TRBD1, 6 bases. CDR3 length: 15 residues. The ends were cut back, 1 base at V and 3 bases at J, with 12 bases in the middle. Germline V gene sequence: CDR1 MDHEN, CDR2 SYDVKM. The CDR3 here is CASSLLQGMDYGYTF. CDR3 nucleotides: TGTGCCAGCAGTTTATTACAGGGCATGGACTATGGCTACACCTTC.

This rearrangement joins TRBV7-2 to TRBJ1-2; D remains unclear. The V and J ends lost 7 bases and 4 bases respectively, with 16 bases between them. The CDR3 covers 14 residues. CDR1 and CDR2 (germline): SGHTA, FQGNSA. The CDR3: CASTPTRITYGYTF. The CDR3 bases are TGTGCCAGCACCCCGACTAGGATTACCTATGGCTACACCTTC.

The chain links TRBV6-1 to TRBJ2-2, with unresolved D. Trimming stripped 7 bases from V and 0 bases from J, with 9 bases between. Germline loops: CDR1 MNHNS, CDR2 SASEGT. The CDR3 spans 14 residues. The CDR3 spells CASIGRTNTGELFF. In DNA, the CDR3 is TGTGCCAGCATTGGCAGGACGAACACCGGGGAGCTGTTTTTT.

This clone came up once. The chain uses TRBV29-1 and TRBJ2-1; 13 bases align to TRBD2. The germline V gene has CDR1 SQVTM and CDR2 ANQGSEA. V lost 6 bases to trimming and J lost 1 base; unmatched junction nucleotides: 3. The length of the CDR3 is 15 residues. CDR3: CSVRTSGSSYNEQFF. CDR3 bases: TGCAGCGTCCGGACTAGCGGGAGTTCCTACAATGAGCAGTTCTTC.

This clone was picked up a small number of times. The chain carries TRBV6-6 and TRBJ2-5, with D tentatively TRBD2 (7 bases). V dropped 2 bases and J dropped 9 bases, with 22 bases sitting between them. There are 16 residues in the CDR3. Germline V gene data show CDR1 as MNHNY and CDR2 as SVGAGI (reference sequence). CDR3 amino acids: CASSYPSGVRGGSQYF. CDR3 in DNA: TGTGCCAGCAGTTACCCGAGCGGGGTCCGAGGGGGGTCCCAGTACTTC.

V and J are TRBV9 and TRBJ2-5; a possible D gene is TRBD2 (7 bases). Germline CDR1 SGDLS, CDR2 YYNGEE. Trimming shortened V by 4 bases and J by 1 base, and 14 bases separated the two germline ends. This CDR3 region has 15 residues. CDR3 bases: TGTGCCAGCAGCCCCCGAGGGGGGGCCCAAGAGACCCAGTACTTC. Its translation: CASSPRGGAQETQYF.

CDR3 protein: CASSWDYRETQYF. In DNA, the CDR3 is TGTGCCAGCAGCTGGGACTACCGGGAGACCCAGTACTTC. This rearrangement joins TRBV5-8 to TRBJ2-5; 7 nucleotides line up with TRBD2. Per the germline V gene, CDR1 is SGHTS and CDR2 is YDEGEE. The V and J ends lost 3 bases and 5 bases, in that order; junction bases with no gene match: 4. CDR3 size: 13 residues.

The gene calls are TRBV7-9 and TRBJ1-1, with D tentatively TRBD1 (5 bases). V was shortened by 6 bases and J by 3 bases, with 23 bases between the two germline ends. Germline lookup yields CDR1 SEHNR and CDR2 FQNEAQ (reference sequence). The CDR3 is made up of 17 amino acids. The CDR3 coding sequence is TGTGCCAGCAGTCTGACGTGGGGCCTTCACAGGTACACTGAAGCTTTCTTT. It codes for CASSLTWGLHRYTEAFF.